This TCR beta chain emerged from a study of blood T cell repertoires in COVID-19. TCRdb's copy holds only in-frame clones and misses some; the assay was immunoSEQ multiplex PCR. The data contain over 300,000 clones, approximately 82% of them singletons. The sequencing input was peripheral blood. This clonotype originated in a woman between 45 and 65 years old with acute or convalescent COVID-19.

CDR3 DNA: TGTGCCAGCAGGAATGACAGGTCCCCCCTCCACTTT. Amino acid sequence: CASRNDRSPLHF. V is TRBV12-3 or TRBV12-4 and J is TRBJ1-6; D possibly corresponds to TRBD1 (6 bases). V was shortened by 6 bases and J by 13 bases, with 13 bases between the two germline ends. This CDR3 is built from 12 residues.